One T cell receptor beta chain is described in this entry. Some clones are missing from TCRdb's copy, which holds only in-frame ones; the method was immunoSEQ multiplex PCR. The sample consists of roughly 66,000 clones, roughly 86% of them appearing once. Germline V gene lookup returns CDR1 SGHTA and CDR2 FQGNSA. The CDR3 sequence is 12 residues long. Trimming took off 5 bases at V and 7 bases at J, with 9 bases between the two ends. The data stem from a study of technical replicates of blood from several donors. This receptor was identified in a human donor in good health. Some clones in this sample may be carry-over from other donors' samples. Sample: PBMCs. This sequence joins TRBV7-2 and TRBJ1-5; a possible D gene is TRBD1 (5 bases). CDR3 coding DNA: TGTGCCAGCAGCATAGACAGCCAGCCCCAGCATTTT. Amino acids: CASSIDSQPQHF.